The 21 T cell receptor beta chains below come from one sample, sequenced in a study of cytomegalovirus exposure and HLA in healthy donors. The study ran its PCR with 60 Vbeta and 13 Jbeta primers. TCRdb's copy holds only in-frame clones and misses some; the assay was immunoSEQ multiplex PCR. Of about 190,000 clones listed, about four fifths are singletons. Sequencing used PBMCs. All receptors come from a male donor in good health and CMV-seronegative.

This chain joins TRBV6-5 and TRBJ1-6; D uncertain. CDR1 and CDR2 from the germline V gene are MNHEY and SVGAGI. The V and J ends lost 5 bases and 7 bases respectively, with 9 bases between them. The length of the CDR3 is 13 residues. The CDR3 DNA follows: TGTGCCAGCAGTGAGGGTTTCAATTCACCCCTCCACTTT. It encodes CASSEGFNSPLHF.

The chain has TRBV7-2 and TRBJ1-1; a possible D gene is TRBD1 (5 bases). This CDR3 has 15 amino acids. CDR1 is SGHTA, CDR2 FQGNSA, per germline. V was trimmed by 7 bases and J by 0 bases, leaving 15 bases between them. This CDR3 is CASTFTGQMNTEAFF. The CDR3 coding sequence is TGTGCCAGCACCTTTACAGGTCAGATGAACACTGAAGCTTTCTTT.

The chain uses TRBV5-3 and TRBJ2-5; 7 bases align to TRBD2. TRBV5-3 carries the ORF label, with uncertain function. The CDR3 sequence is 12 residues long. Trimming took 6 bases from V and 4 from J; bases not matched to a gene: 3. CDR3 sequence: CARTRTRETQYF. DNA for the CDR3: TGTGCCAGAACCCGGACTAGAGAGACCCAGTACTTC.

The rearrangement uses TRBV7-9 and TRBJ1-2, with D unresolved. Per germline, CDR1 SEHNR and CDR2 FQNEAQ (reference sequence). The CDR3 has 14 residues. Trimming took off 2 bases at V and 6 bases at J, with 13 bases between the two ends. For the CDR3, the DNA is TGTGCCAGCAGCTTAATAGGCAGCGGCGATGGCTACACCTTC. It translates to CASSLIGSGDGYTF.

V and J are TRBV5-1 and TRBJ2-7; D may be TRBD1 (6 bases). CDR1 is SGHRS and CDR2 is YFSETQ in the germline V gene. The CDR3 has 16 residues. Trimming left V 0 bases short and J 3 bases short, with 16 bases between. The CDR3 nucleotides are TGCGCCAGCAGCTTGGGCGTCAGGGGCTCGGACTACGAGCAGTACTTC. Residues: CASSLGVRGSDYEQYF. The complete variable domain, with remaining parts taken from reference TRBV5-1 and TRBJ2-7, reads KAGVTQTPRYLIKTRGQQVTLSCSPISGHRSVSWYQQTPGQGLQFLFEYFSETQRNKGNFPGRFSGRQFSNSRSEMNVSTLELGDSALYLCASSLGVRGSDYEQYFGPGTRLTVT.

This clone was observed a single time. Other nucleotide sequences in the sample specify the same CDR3. DNA of the CDR3: TGCGCCAGCAGCTTGGGGCAGAGCACAGATACGCAGTATTTT. Translation gives CASSLGQSTDTQYF. The chain couples TRBV5-1 to TRBJ2-3, with unresolved D. Germline CDR1 SGHRS, CDR2 YFSETQ. CDR3 length: 14 residues. Trimming shortened V by 0 bases and J by 0 bases, and 5 bases separated the two germline ends.

This clone came up a few times. The genes are TRBV4-1 and TRBJ2-3, with 7 bases fitting TRBD1. The CDR3 runs 15 residues. The germline V gene encodes CDR1 MGHRA and CDR2 YSYEKL. After removal of 4 bases from V and 0 bases from J, the junction contained 4 bases not matched to a gene. The CDR3 region is CASSLRQGSTDTQYF. As DNA, the CDR3 is TGCGCCAGCAGCCTTCGACAGGGAAGCACAGATACGCAGTATTTT.

The V gene is TRBV2, the J gene TRBJ2-7; D is unclear. This CDR3 has 11 residues. Looked up from germline, CDR1 is SNHLY and CDR2 is FYNNEI. V was trimmed by 3 bases and J by 3 bases, leaving 3 bases between them. The DNA of the CDR3 is TGTGCCAGCAGTGACCGCTACGAGCAGTACTTC. Encoded protein: CASSDRYEQYF.

The chain combines TRBV19 with TRBJ2-7, with 11 bases lining up with TRBD1. From germline, CDR1 is LNHDA and CDR2 SQIVND (reference sequence). Trimming cost V 4 bases and J 2 bases; bases outside gene matches: 4. The CDR3 is 15 amino acids. For the CDR3, the DNA is TGTGCCAGTAGTACCCCGGGACAGGGGGCCTACGAGCAGTACTTC. This gives the protein CASSTPGQGAYEQYF.

The V gene is TRBV15, the J gene TRBJ2-1, with 7 bases aligning to TRBD2. V lost 1 base to trimming and J lost 4 bases; unmatched junction nucleotides: 7. In germline, CDR1 is LNHNV, CDR2 YYDKDF (reference sequence). The length of the CDR3 is 16 residues. The CDR3 DNA sequence: TGTGCCACCAGCAGAGGGCGGGGGATGTCTTACAATGAGCAGTTCTTC. Protein sequence: CATSRGRGMSYNEQFF.

The chain links TRBV28 to TRBJ2-2; TRBD2 matches at 8 bases. The CDR3 covers 15 residues. The ends lost 3 bases at V and 4 bases at J; junction bases unmatched: 4. Germline CDR1 is MDHEN and CDR2 is SYDVKM. CDR3 DNA sequence: TGTGCCAGCAGTTTTCGGGAGGGATTCACCGGGGAGCTGTTTTTT. Protein product: CASSFREGFTGELFF.

The chain carries TRBV7-2 and TRBJ1-3; no reliable D call. The CDR3 runs to 15 residues. Germline CDR1 reads SGHTA; CDR2 reads FQGNSA. The germline V and J ends were trimmed by 1 base and 4 bases, with 11 bases remaining between them. The CDR3 DNA sequence: TGTGCCAGCAGCTTAGTCACGGCGGCCGGAAACACCATATATTTT. Protein sequence: CASSLVTAAGNTIYF. The whole variable domain, filled in from reference TRBV7-2 and TRBJ1-3, reads GAGVSQSPSNKVTEKGKDVELRCDPISGHTALYWYRQSLGQGLEFLIYFQGNSAPDKSGLPSDRFSAERTGGSVSTLTIQRTQQEDSAVYLCASSLVTAAGNTIYFGEGSWLTVV.

This clone was recorded once. This sequence joins TRBV4-3 and TRBJ2-1; 8 bases fit TRBD2. Germline assignment: CDR1 LGHNA and CDR2 YSLEER. After removal of 0 bases from V and 3 bases from J, the junction contained 7 bases not matched to a gene. The CDR3 covers 17 residues. Here the CDR3 reads CASSQDLNGRGYNEQFF. The CDR3, as DNA: TGCGCCAGCAGCCAAGATCTGAACGGGAGGGGCTACAATGAGCAGTTCTTC.

The chain links TRBV6-5 to TRBJ2-7; maybe TRBD2 (7 bases). Germline V gene lookup returns CDR1 MNHEY and CDR2 SVGAGI. This CDR3 region has 14 residues. V was clipped by 0 bases and J by 2 bases, with 8 bases between them. The CDR3 sequence: CASSYSGGPYEQYF. CDR3 coding DNA: TGTGCCAGCAGTTACTCCGGGGGGCCCTACGAGCAGTACTTC.

The chain joins TRBV9 to TRBJ1-1; TRBD1 is a possible D gene (5 bases). This CDR3 has 15 amino acids. Germline V lookup: CDR1 SGDLS, CDR2 YYNGEE. V was pared by 0 bases and J by 1 base, with 10 bases between. The CDR3 coding sequence is TGTGCCAGCAGCGTAGTGGGGGGTGGGAACACTGAAGCTTTCTTT. Translation: CASSVVGGGNTEAFF.

This clone was observed a single time. The chain is built from TRBV28 and TRBJ2-7, with D possibly TRBD1 on 5 matching bases. CDR3 length: 14 amino acids. Trimming pared 5 bases from V and 2 bases from J, leaving 13 bases between. In germline, CDR1 is MDHEN, CDR2 SYDVKM. The CDR3 bases are TGTGCCAGCAGTACACGGACACGGGCCTACGAGCAGTACTTC. Translation: CASSTRTRAYEQYF.

The chain carries TRBV2 and TRBJ1-2; 7 nucleotides line up with TRBD1. With V trimmed by 7 bases and J by 4 bases, 12 bases remained unmatched. The CDR3 is 15 amino acids. CDR1 is SNHLY and CDR2 is FYNNEI in the germline V gene. The CDR3 nucleotides read TGTGCCAGCATTAGGGACAGCTTGGGTGGCTATGGCTACACCTTC. Amino acid sequence: CASIRDSLGGYGYTF.

The genes are TRBV28 and TRBJ2-1; a possible D gene is TRBD2 (5 bases). The CDR3 runs 14 residues. Germline CDR1 MDHEN, CDR2 SYDVKM. V was pared by 5 bases and J by 6 bases, with 14 bases between. CDR3 coding DNA: TGTGCCAGCAGTATTGGGCGGGCAGTCAATGAGCAGTTCTTC. Protein sequence: CASSIGRAVNEQFF.

CDR3 protein: CASSLTSGGFETQYF. DNA of the CDR3: TGTGCCAGTAGTCTTACTAGCGGGGGCTTTGAGACCCAGTACTTC. V and J are TRBV19 and TRBJ2-5; TRBD2 matches 11 bases. This CDR3 comprises 15 residues. After removal of 5 bases from V and 5 bases from J, the junction contained 7 bases not matched to a gene. Per the germline V gene, CDR1 is LNHDA and CDR2 is SQIVND (reference sequence).

V gene TRBV7-8 combines with J gene TRBJ2-1, with TRBD2 matching 13 bases. This CDR3 is 18 amino acids long. Unmatched junction bases numbered 7, after V lost 5 bases and J lost 0 bases. Looked up from germline, CDR1 is SGHVS and CDR2 is FQNEAQ. For the CDR3, the DNA is TGTGCCAGCAGCCTTGGACTAGCGGGGGACAGCTCCTACAATGAGCAGTTCTTC. It yields the protein CASSLGLAGDSSYNEQFF.

The chain carries TRBV27 and TRBJ2-3, with TRBD2 matching over 8 bases. Germline V gene data show CDR1 as MNHEY and CDR2 as SMNVEV (reference sequence). V trimming: 6 bases; J trimming: 4 bases; junction bases outside the gene matches: 9. This CDR3 is built from 15 residues. The CDR3 loop reads CASSPQSGSADTQYF. Here the CDR3 DNA reads TGTGCCAGCAGCCCCCAGAGCGGGAGTGCAGATACGCAGTATTTT.